This T cell receptor (beta chain) was captured in a study of OX40 agonist ivuxolimab in advanced cancers. The overall study: While on treatment, patients had intravenous ivuxolimab at 0.01 to 10 mg/kg every 2 weeks.

The germline V gene encodes CDR1 MNHNY and CDR2 SVGAGI (reference sequence). The CDR3 covers 11 residues. Trimming left V 6 bases short and J 9 bases short, with 9 bases between. Some clones are missing from TCRdb's copy, which holds only in-frame ones; the method was immunoSEQ multiplex PCR. The sample contains around 50,000 clones, about 81% of which appear only once. The J gene is TRBJ2-1, the V gene TRBV6-6, with D possibly being TRBD2 (5 bases). This specimen consisted of CD4+ or CD8+ T cells sorted from blood, obtained in a trial of the OX40 agonist ivuxolimab. This receptor was identified in an adult with an advanced solid tumor such as melanoma, head and neck, liver or kidney cancer. The CDR3 DNA reads as TGTGCCAGCAGCAACGCGGGTGAGCAGTTCTTC. Encoded protein: CASSNAGEQFF.